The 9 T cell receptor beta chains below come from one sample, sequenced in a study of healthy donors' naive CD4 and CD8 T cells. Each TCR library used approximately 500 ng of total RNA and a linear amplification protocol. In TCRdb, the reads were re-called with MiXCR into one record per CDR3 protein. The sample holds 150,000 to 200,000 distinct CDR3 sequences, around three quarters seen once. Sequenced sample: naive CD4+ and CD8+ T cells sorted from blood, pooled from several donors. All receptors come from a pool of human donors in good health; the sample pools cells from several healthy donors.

The CDR3 nucleotides read TGTGCCAGCAGCTTAGGTACCAGTCTAGGTTACTACGAGCAGTACTTC. Translated: CASSLGTSLGYYEQYF. This chain joins TRBV11-2 and TRBJ2-7; D gene uncertain. Trimming shortened V by 1 base and J by 3 bases, and 16 bases separated the two germline ends. CDR1 is SGHAT, CDR2 FQNNGV, per germline. The CDR3 is made up of 16 amino acids.

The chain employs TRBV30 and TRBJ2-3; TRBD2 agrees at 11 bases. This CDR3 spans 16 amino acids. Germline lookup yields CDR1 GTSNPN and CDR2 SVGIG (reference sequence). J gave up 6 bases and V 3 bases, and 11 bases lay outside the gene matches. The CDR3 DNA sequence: TGTGCCTGGAGCCCACCTCCACTAGCGGGAGCGGATACGCAGTATTTT. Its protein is CAWSPPPLAGADTQYF.

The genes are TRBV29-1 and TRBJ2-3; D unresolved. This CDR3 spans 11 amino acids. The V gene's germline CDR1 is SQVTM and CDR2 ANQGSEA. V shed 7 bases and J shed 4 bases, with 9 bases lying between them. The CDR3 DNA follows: TGCAGCGACACCGTCGCAGATACGCAGTATTTT. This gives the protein CSDTVADTQYF.

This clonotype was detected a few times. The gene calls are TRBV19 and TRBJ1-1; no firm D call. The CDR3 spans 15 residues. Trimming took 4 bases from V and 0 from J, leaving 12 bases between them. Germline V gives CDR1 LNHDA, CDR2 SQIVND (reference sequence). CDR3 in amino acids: CASSTLGIMNTEAFF. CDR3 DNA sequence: TGTGCCAGTAGTACCTTGGGAATCATGAACACTGAAGCTTTCTTT. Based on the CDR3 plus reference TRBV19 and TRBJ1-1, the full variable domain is DGGITQSPKYLFRKEGQNVTLSCEQNLNHDAMYWYRQDPGQGLRLIYYSQIVNDFQKGDIAEGYSVSREKKESFPLTVTSAQKNPTAFYLCASSTLGIMNTEAFFGQGTRLTVV.

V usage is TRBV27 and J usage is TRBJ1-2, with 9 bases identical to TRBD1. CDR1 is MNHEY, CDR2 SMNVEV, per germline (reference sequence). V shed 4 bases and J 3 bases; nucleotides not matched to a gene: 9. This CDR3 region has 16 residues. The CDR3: CASSSWTGEGDYGYTF. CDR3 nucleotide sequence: TGTGCCAGCAGTTCGTGGACAGGGGAAGGAGACTATGGCTACACCTTC.

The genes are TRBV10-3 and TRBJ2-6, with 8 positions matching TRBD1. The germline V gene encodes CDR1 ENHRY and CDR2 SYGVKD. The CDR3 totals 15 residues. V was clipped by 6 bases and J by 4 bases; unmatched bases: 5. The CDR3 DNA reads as TGTGCCATCAGGACAGGGGTTCTGGGGGCCAACGTCCTGACTTTC. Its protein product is CAIRTGVLGANVLTF.

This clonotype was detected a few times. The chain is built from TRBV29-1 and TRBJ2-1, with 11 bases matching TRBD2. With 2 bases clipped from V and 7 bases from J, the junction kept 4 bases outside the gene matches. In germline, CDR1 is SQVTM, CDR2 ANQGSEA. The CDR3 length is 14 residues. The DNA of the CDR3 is TGCAGCGTTGAAACTAGCGGGGGTTGGAATGAGCAGTTCTTC. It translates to CSVETSGGWNEQFF.

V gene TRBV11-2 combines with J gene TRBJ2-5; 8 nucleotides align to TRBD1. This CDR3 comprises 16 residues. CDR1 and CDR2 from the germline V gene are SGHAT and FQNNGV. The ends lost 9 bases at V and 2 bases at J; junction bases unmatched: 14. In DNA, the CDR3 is TGTGCCAGTACCCAACACGGACAGGGACCACAAGAGACCCAGTACTTC. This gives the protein CASTQHGQGPQETQYF. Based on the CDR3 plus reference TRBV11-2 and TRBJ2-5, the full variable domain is EAGVAQSPRYKIIEKRQSVAFWCNPISGHATLYWYQQILGQGPKLLIQFQNNGVVDDSQLPKDRFSAERLKGVDSTLKIQPAKLEDSAVYLCASTQHGQGPQETQYFGPGTRLLVL.

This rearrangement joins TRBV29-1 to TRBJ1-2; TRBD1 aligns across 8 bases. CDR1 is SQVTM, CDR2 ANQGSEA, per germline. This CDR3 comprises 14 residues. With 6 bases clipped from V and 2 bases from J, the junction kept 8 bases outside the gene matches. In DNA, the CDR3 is TGCAGCGTCCCTCCGACAGGGGTGAACTATGGCTACACCTTC. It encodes CSVPPTGVNYGYTF. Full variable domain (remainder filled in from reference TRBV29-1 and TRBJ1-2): SAVISQKPSRDICQRGTSLTIQCQVDSQVTMMFWYRQQPGQSLTLIATANQGSEATYESGFVIDKFPISRPNLTFSTLTVSNMSPEDSSIYLCSVPPTGVNYGYTFGSGTRLTVV.